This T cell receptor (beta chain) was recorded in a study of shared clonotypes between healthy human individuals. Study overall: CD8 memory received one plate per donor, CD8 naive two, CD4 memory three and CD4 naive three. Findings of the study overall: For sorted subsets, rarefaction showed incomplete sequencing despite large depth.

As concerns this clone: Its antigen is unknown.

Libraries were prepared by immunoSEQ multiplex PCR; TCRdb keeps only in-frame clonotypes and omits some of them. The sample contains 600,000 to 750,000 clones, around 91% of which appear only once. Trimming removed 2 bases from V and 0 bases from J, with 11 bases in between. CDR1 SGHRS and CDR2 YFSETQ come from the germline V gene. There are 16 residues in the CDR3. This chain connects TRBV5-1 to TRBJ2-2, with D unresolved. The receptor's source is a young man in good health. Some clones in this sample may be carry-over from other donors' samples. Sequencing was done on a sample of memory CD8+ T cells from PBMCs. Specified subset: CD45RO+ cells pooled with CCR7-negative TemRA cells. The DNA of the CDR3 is TGCGCCAGCAGCTTTTCCATTGTAACGAACACCGGGGAGCTGTTTTTT. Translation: CASSFSIVTNTGELFF. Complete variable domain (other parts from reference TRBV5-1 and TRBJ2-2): KAGVTQTPRYLIKTRGQQVTLSCSPISGHRSVSWYQQTPGQGLQFLFEYFSETQRNKGNFPGRFSGRQFSNSRSEMNVSTLELGDSALYLCASSFSIVTNTGELFFGEGSRLTVL.